This T cell receptor beta chain was captured by sequencing in a study of T cells in Graves' hyperthyroidism and ophthalmopathy. This CDR3 region has 11 residues. Deletions cut 7 bases from V and 3 bases from J, with 6 bases between. CDR1 and CDR2 (germline): SGHTA, FQGNSA. Study-wide results and caveats: Ophthalmopathy was identified by the model a median 6.5 months ahead of onset.

This clonotype was observed at least ten times. Its specificity is not known. RNA transcripts provided the source from which TCR beta CDR3 regions were amplified. RT-PCR in the first round (using the HTBI primer set) targeted the TCR CDR3. Each CDR3 protein gets one entry after TCRdb re-called the multiplex PCR reads with MiXCR. The sample lists hundreds of thousands of distinct CDR3 sequences; under 15% were seen once. Pregnant or lactating patients were excluded, as were those with uncontrolled infection or other autoimmune disease. Diagnoses were established using clinical symptoms, serum thyroxine and TRAb, thyroid ultrasound and orbital computed tomography.

This chain links TRBV7-2 with TRBJ1-1, with D uncertain. Input material: blood. The source of this sequence is a young woman with Graves' hyperthyroidism. The CDR3 region is CASNFDTEAFF. CDR3 in DNA: TGTGCCAGCAACTTTGACACTGAAGCTTTCTTT.